This T cell receptor (beta chain) was obtained from a study of blood T cell repertoires in COVID-19. Study information: Sources were T cells, B-cell-depleted T cells, or PBMCs; the material itself was cDNA or gDNA.

The V and J ends lost 4 bases and 6 bases, in that order; junction bases with no gene match: 7. CDR1 and CDR2 (germline): SNHLY, FYNNEI. The CDR3 consists of 16 residues. The method was immunoSEQ multiplex PCR; TCRdb's version includes in-frame clones alone and lacks a portion of them. The sample lists under 300,000 clones; approximately 90% were seen once. The sequenced material came from peripheral blood. This rearrangement joins TRBV2 to TRBJ2-2, with 11 bases aligning to TRBD2. The receptor's source is a woman aged 40 to 55 who had recovered from COVID-19. CDR3 sequence reads: CASSVGASGRSGELFF. The DNA for the CDR3 is TGTGCCAGCAGTGTAGGGGCTAGCGGGAGGTCCGGGGAGCTGTTTTTT.